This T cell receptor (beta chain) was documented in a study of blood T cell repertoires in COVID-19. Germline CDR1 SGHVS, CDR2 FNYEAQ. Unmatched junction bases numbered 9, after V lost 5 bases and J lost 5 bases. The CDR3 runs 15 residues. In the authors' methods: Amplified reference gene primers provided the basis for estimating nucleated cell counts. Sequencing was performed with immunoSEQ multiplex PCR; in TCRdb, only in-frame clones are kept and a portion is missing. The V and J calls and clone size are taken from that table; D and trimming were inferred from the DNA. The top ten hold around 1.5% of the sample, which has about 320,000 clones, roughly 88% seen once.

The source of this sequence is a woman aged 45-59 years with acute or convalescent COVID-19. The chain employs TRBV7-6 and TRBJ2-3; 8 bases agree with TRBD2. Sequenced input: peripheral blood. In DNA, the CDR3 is TGTGCCAGCAGCGTGCAGGGACTAGGGGGAGATACGCAGTATTTT. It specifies CASSVQGLGGDTQYF.